This T cell receptor beta chain was sequenced in a study of shared clonotypes between healthy human individuals. Background on the study: The plates for each donor numbered three CD4 naive, three CD4 memory, two CD8 naive and one CD8 memory.

To note about this clone: The antigen is undetermined.

Deep level was the assay's run setting. Sorted-subset replicate PCR reactions were performed with approximately 180 ng DNA, corresponding to roughly 27,000 T cell genomes. The protocol was immunoSEQ multiplex PCR, while the TCRdb copy is restricted to in-frame clones and leaves out a portion. Of hundreds of thousands of clones in the sample, 95% to 96% were seen once. Naive-designated CD8 cells lacked CD45RO, were positively enriched for CCR7, and omitted terminally differentiated effector memory CD45RA+ cells. Germline V gene data show CDR1 as MNHEY and CDR2 as SVGAGI. The CDR3 consists of 16 residues. J lost 1 base, V lost 0 bases, and 3 bases had no gene match. Regarding the study as a whole: Researchers sampled blood only, noting tissue repertoires likely differ.

The sequence derives from a woman aged 25 to 45 in good health. The chain uses TRBV6-5 and TRBJ1-5; 7 bases line up with TRBD1. The specimen sequenced was naive CD8+ T cells sorted from blood. The CDR3 DNA reads TGTGCCAGCAGTTACTCGACAGGGATCAGCAATCAGCCCCAGCATTTT. Translation: CASSYSTGISNQPQHF.